Listed below are T cell receptor beta chains from one sample, sequenced in a study of molecular identifiers for immune sequencing clone quantification. TCRdb reprocessed the PCR reads with MiXCR, giving one entry per CDR3 protein. The sample shows hundreds of thousands of distinct CDR3 sequences, about 25% of them seen only once. The sequencing sample was made of naive CD8+ T cells from blood, with Jurkat cell RNA spiked in. All receptors derive from a human donor in good health. Some libraries in this study had Jurkat cell RNA spiked in. CDR3s include the opening cysteine and the closing phenylalanine or tryptophan. D genes are given only for firm matches. Part of the rows lack a size; the others show once, few, many or a class for expanded clones.

J gene: TRBJ2-3; clone size: .; D gene: .; V gene: TRBV12-3/TRBV12-4; CDR3 protein: CASSLEIQEFDTQYF; CDR3 DNA: TGTGCCAGCAGTTTAGAAATACAAGAATTTGATACGCAGTATTTT
J gene: TRBJ1-3; clone size: few; D gene: .; V gene: TRBV12-3/TRBV12-4; CDR3 protein: CASRGGGGNTIYF; CDR3 DNA: TGTGCCAGCAGGGGGGGAGGTGGAAACACCATATATTTT
J gene: TRBJ2-4; clone size: few; D gene: .; V gene: TRBV27; CDR3 protein: CASSPFDRSTNIQYF; CDR3 DNA: TGTGCCAGCAGTCCGTTTGACAGGTCCACAAACATTCAGTACTTC
J gene: TRBJ2-5; clone size: many; D gene: .; V gene: TRBV7-9; CDR3 protein: CASSPIGRIEETQYF; CDR3 DNA: TGTGCCAGCAGCCCCATCGGACGGATAGAAGAGACCCAGTACTTC
J gene: TRBJ1-4; clone size: .; D gene: .; V gene: TRBV7-2; CDR3 protein: CASSLVGGGAEKLFF; CDR3 DNA: TGTGCCAGCAGCTTAGTGGGCGGAGGGGCTGAAAAACTGTTTTTT
J gene: TRBJ2-3; clone size: many; D gene: .; V gene: TRBV9; CDR3 protein: CASSVDVSDTQYF; CDR3 DNA: TGTGCCAGCAGCGTAGATGTATCAGATACGCAGTATTTT
J gene: TRBJ2-7; clone size: many; D gene: TRBD1; V gene: TRBV28; CDR3 protein: CASSFPGGDEQYF; CDR3 DNA: TGCGCCAGCAGCTTTCCAGGGGGCGACGAGCAGTACTTC
J gene: TRBJ1-1; clone size: many; D gene: TRBD1; V gene: TRBV6-5; CDR3 protein: CASSYSTTGVNTEAFF; CDR3 DNA: TGTGCCAGCAGTTACTCAACGACAGGGGTAAACACTGAAGCTTTCTTT
J gene: TRBJ1-6; clone size: few; D gene: .; V gene: TRBV19; CDR3 protein: CASSIDRDENSPLHF; CDR3 DNA: TGTGCCAGTAGTATTGATCGGGACGAGAATTCACCCCTCCACTTT
J gene: TRBJ1-5; clone size: many; D gene: TRBD1; V gene: TRBV5-6; CDR3 protein: CASSLGDSANQPQHF; CDR3 DNA: TGTGCCAGCAGCCTGGGGGACAGTGCGAATCAGCCCCAGCATTTT
J gene: TRBJ2-2; clone size: few; D gene: .; V gene: TRBV30; CDR3 protein: CAWSDLANGELFF; CDR3 DNA: TGTGCCTGGAGTGATCTAGCTAATGGGGAGCTGTTTTTT
J gene: TRBJ2-7; clone size: many; D gene: TRBD2; V gene: TRBV7-6; CDR3 protein: CASSGGLADYEQYF; CDR3 DNA: TGTGCCAGCAGCGGGGGACTAGCGGATTACGAGCAGTACTTC
J gene: TRBJ2-3; clone size: many; D gene: TRBD1; V gene: TRBV29-1; CDR3 protein: CSVVRAGGTDTQYF; CDR3 DNA: TGCAGCGTTGTTCGGGCAGGGGGTACAGATACGCAGTATTTT
J gene: TRBJ2-2; clone size: once; D gene: .; V gene: TRBV10-3; CDR3 protein: CAISVEWVSNTGELFF; CDR3 DNA: TGTGCCATCAGTGTGGAGTGGGTTTCGAACACCGGGGAGCTGTTTTTT
J gene: TRBJ2-3; clone size: .; D gene: TRBD2; V gene: TRBV4-1; CDR3 protein: CASSPSGGADTRYF; CDR3 DNA: TGCGCCAGCAGCCCTAGCGGGGGGGCAGATACGCGGTATTTT
J gene: TRBJ1-1; clone size: .; D gene: .; V gene: TRBV19; CDR3 protein: CASSITQGIFSEAFF; CDR3 DNA: TGTGCCAGTAGTATTACCCAGGGGATTTTTTCTGAAGCTTTCTTT
J gene: TRBJ2-4; clone size: few; D gene: .; V gene: TRBV5-6; CDR3 protein: CASSFSKGIIGNIQYF; CDR3 DNA: TGTGCCAGCAGCTTTTCAAAGGGGATAATCGGGAACATTCAGTACTTC
J gene: TRBJ2-7; clone size: .; D gene: .; V gene: TRBV4-1; CDR3 protein: CASSREASYEQYF; CDR3 DNA: TGCGCCAGCAGCCGGGAGGCCTCCTACGAGCAGTACTTC
J gene: TRBJ2-3; clone size: many; D gene: .; V gene: TRBV2; CDR3 protein: CASDYWGTSTDTQYF; CDR3 DNA: TGTGCCAGCGATTATTGGGGAACCTCCACAGATACGCAGTATTTT
J gene: TRBJ2-1; clone size: few; D gene: .; V gene: TRBV4-3; CDR3 protein: CASSQDRSASYNEQFF; CDR3 DNA: TGCGCCAGCAGCCAAGACCGGAGCGCTTCCTACAATGAGCAGTTCTTC
J gene: TRBJ2-7; clone size: many; D gene: TRBD1; V gene: TRBV6-2/TRBV6-3; CDR3 protein: CASSFTGQGYEQYF; CDR3 DNA: TGTGCCAGCAGTTTCACGGGACAGGGCTACGAGCAGTACTTC
J gene: TRBJ1-1; clone size: few; D gene: .; V gene: TRBV4-1; CDR3 protein: CASSHGQGVNTEAFF; CDR3 DNA: TGCGCCAGCAGCCACGGCCAGGGAGTTAACACTGAAGCTTTCTTT
J gene: TRBJ2-7; clone size: .; D gene: .; V gene: TRBV4-1; CDR3 protein: CASSQLTGNAYSYEQYF; CDR3 DNA: TGCGCCAGCAGCCAACTAACAGGGAATGCGTACTCCTACGAGCAGTACTTC